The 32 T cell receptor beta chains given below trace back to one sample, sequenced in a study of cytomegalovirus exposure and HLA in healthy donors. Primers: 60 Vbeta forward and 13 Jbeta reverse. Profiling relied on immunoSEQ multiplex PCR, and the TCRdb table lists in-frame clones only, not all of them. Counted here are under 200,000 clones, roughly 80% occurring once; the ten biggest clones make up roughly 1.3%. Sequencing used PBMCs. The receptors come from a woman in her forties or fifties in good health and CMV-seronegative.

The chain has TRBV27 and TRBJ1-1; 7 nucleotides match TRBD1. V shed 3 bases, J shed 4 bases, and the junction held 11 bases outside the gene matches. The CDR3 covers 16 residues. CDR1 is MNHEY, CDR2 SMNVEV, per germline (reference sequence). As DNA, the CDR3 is TGTGCCAGCAGTTTGTCAGGGGGTTTGAGAGCCACTGAAGCTTTCTTT. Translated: CASSLSGGLRATEAFF.

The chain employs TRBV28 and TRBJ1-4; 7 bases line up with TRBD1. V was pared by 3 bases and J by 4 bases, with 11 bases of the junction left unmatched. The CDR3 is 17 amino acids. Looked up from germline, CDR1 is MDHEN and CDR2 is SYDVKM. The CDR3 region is CASSFTGGGQYNEKLFF. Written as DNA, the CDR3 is TGTGCCAGCAGTTTCACCGGAGGGGGACAGTATAATGAAAAACTGTTTTTT. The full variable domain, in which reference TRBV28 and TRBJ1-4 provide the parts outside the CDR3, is DVKVTQSSRYLVKRTGEKVFLECVQDMDHENMFWYRQDPGLGLRLIYFSYDVKMKEKGDIPEGYSVSREKKERFSLILESASTNQTSMYLCASSFTGGGQYNEKLFFGSGTQLSVL.

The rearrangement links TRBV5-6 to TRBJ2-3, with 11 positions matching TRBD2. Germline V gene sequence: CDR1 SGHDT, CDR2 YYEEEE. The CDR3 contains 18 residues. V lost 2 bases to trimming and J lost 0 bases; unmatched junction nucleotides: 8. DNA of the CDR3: TGTGCCAGCAGCTTTTTCCTAGCGGGGGGTAGAAGCACAGATACGCAGTATTTT. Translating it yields CASSFFLAGGRSTDTQYF.

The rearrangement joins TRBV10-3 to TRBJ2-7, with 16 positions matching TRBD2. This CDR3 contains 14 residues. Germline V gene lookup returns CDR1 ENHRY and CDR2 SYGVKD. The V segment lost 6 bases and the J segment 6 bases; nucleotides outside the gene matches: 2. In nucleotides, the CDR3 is TGTGCCATCAGCGGGACTAGCGGGAGGGTCGAGCAGTACTTC. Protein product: CAISGTSGRVEQYF.

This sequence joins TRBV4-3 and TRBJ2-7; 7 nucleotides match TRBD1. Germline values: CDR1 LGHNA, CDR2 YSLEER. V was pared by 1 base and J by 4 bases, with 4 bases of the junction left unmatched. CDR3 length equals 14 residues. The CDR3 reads CASSQGGGGYEQYF. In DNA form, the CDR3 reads TGCGCCAGCAGCCAAGGAGGGGGCGGGTACGAGCAGTACTTC.

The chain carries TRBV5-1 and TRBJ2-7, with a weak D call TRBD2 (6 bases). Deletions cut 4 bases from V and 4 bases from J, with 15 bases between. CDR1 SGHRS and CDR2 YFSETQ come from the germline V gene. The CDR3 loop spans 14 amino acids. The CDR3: CASSMGDWQYEQYF. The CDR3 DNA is TGCGCCAGCAGCATGGGGGACTGGCAGTACGAGCAGTACTTC.

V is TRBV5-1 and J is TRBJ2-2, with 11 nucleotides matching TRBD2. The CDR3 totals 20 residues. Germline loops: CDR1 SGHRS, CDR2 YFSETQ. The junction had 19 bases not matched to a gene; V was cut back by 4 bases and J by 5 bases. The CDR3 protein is CASSLPGSKTSGVGTGELFF. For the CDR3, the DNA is TGCGCCAGCAGCCTACCTGGCTCGAAGACTAGCGGGGTGGGGACCGGGGAGCTGTTTTTT.

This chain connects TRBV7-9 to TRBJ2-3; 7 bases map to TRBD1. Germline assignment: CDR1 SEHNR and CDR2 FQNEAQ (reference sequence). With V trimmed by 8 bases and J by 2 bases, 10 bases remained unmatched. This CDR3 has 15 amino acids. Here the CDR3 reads CASLRQGVYTDTQYF. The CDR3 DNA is TGTGCCAGCCTGAGACAGGGCGTATACACAGATACGCAGTATTTT.

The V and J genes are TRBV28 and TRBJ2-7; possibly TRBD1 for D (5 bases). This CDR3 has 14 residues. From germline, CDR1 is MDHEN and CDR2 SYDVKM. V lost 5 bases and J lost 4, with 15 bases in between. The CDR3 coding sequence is TGTGCCAGCAGTCGGTTGGGGCTTCTTTACGAGCAGTACTTC. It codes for CASSRLGLLYEQYF.

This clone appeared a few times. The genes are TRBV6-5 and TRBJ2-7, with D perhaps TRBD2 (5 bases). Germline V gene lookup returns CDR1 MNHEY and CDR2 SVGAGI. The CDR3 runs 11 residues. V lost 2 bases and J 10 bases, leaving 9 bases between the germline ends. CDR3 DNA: TGTGCCAGCAGTTACGAGAGCGGACAGTACTTC. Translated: CASSYESGQYF.

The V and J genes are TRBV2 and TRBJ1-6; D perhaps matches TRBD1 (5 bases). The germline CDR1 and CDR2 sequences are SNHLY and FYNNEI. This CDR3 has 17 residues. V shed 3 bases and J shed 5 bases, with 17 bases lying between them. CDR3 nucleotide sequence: TGTGCCAGCAGTGAGGCGGCAGGGTGGCTCGATAATTCACCCCTCCACTTT. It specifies CASSEAAGWLDNSPLHF.

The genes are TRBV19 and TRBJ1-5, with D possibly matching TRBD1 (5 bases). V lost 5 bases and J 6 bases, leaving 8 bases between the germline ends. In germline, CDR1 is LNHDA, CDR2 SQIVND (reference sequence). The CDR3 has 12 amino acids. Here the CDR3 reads CASSGGSQPQHF. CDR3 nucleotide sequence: TGTGCCAGTAGTGGGGGGAGTCAGCCCCAGCATTTT.

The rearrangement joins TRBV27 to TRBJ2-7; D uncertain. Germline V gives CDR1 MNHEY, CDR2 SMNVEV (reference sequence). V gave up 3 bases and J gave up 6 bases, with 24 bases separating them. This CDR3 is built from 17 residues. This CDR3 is CASSFDRPRDIQFEQYF. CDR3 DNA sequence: TGTGCCAGCAGTTTTGATCGTCCTAGAGATATACAATTCGAGCAGTACTTC.

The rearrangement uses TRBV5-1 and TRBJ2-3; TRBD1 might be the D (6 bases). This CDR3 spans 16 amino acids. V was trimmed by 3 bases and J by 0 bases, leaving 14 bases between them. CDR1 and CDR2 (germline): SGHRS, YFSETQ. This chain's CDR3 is CASSSGQISSTDTQYF. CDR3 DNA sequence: TGCGCCAGCAGCTCCGGACAGATATCTAGCACAGATACGCAGTATTTT.

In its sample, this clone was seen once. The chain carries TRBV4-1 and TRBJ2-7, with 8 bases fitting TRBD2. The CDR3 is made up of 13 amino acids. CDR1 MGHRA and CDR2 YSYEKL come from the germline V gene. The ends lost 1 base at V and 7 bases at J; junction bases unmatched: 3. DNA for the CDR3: TGCGCCAGCAGCCAAGGGACTAGCATAGAGCAGTACTTC. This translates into CASSQGTSIEQYF.

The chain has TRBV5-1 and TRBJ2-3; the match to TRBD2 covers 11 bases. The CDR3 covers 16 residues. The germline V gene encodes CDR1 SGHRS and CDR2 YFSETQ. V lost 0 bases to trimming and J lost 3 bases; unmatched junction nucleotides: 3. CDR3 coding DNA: TGCGCCAGCAGCTTGGTAACTAGCGGGAGTACAGATACGCAGTATTTT. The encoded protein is CASSLVTSGSTDTQYF.

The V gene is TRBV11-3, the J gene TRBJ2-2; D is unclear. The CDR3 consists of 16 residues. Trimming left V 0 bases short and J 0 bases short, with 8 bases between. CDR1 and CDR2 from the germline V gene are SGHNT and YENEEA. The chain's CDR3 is CASSLDGPPNTGELFF. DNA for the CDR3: TGTGCCAGCAGCTTAGATGGGCCACCGAACACCGGGGAGCTGTTTTTT.

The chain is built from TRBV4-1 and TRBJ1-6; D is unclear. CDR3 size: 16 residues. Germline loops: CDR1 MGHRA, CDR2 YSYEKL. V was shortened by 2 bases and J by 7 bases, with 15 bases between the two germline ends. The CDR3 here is CASSQFSVGSNSPLHF. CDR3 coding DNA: TGCGCCAGCAGCCAATTCAGCGTAGGATCGAATTCACCCCTCCACTTT.

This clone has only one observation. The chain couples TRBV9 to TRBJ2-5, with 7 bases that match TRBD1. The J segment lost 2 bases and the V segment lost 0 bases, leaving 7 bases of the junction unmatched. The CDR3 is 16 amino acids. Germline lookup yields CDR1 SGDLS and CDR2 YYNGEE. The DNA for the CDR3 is TGTGCCAGCAGCGTAGGAGGGGGCGGGTATCAAGAGACCCAGTACTTC. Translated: CASSVGGGGYQETQYF.

In DNA, the CDR3 is TGTGCCAGCACCGATGACAGCCAAATGAACACTGAAGCTTTCTTT. Protein sequence: CASTDDSQMNTEAFF. V gene TRBV6-5 combines with J gene TRBJ1-1; tentatively, D is TRBD1 (5 bases). The germline V and J ends were trimmed by 7 bases and 0 bases, with 15 bases remaining between them. Germline CDR1 and CDR2: MNHEY and SVGAGI. CDR3 length equals 15 residues.

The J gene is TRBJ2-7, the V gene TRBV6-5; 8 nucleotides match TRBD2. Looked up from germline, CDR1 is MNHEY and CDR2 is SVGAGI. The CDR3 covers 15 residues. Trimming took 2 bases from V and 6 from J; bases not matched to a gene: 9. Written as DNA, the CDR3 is TGTGCCAGCAGTTACCAAGGTAGCGGGGCCTCCGAGCAGTACTTC. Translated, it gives CASSYQGSGASEQYF.

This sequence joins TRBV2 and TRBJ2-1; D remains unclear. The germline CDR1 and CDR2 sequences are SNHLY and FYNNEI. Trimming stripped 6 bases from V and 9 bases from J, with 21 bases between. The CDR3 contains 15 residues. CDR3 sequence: CASRDPRPVAGEQFF. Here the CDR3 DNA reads TGTGCCAGCAGGGATCCAAGACCCGTAGCCGGTGAGCAGTTCTTC.

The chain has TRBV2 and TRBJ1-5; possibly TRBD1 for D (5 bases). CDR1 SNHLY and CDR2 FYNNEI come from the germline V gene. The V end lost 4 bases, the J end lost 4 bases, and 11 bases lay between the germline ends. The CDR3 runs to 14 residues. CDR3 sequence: CASSARGGNQPQHF. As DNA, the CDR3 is TGTGCCAGCAGTGCCCGCGGGGGAAATCAGCCCCAGCATTTT.

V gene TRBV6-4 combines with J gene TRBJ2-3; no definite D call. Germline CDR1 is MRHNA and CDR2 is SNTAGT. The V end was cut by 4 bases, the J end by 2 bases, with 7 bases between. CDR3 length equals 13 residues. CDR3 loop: CASSGAATDTQYF. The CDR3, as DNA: TGTGCCAGCAGTGGGGCAGCCACAGATACGCAGTATTTT.

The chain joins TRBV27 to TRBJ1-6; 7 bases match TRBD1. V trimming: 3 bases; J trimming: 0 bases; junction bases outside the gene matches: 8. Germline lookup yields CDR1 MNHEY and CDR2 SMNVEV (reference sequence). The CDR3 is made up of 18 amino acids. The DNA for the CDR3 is TGTGCCAGCAGTTTTAGGACAGGACTATTCTCCTATAATTCACCCCTCCACTTT. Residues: CASSFRTGLFSYNSPLHF.

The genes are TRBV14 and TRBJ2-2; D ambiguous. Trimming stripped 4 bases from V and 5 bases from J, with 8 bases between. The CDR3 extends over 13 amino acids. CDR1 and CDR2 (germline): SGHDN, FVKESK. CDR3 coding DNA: TGTGCCAGCAGCCCGCCACGGACCGGGGAGCTGTTTTTT. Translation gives CASSPPRTGELFF.

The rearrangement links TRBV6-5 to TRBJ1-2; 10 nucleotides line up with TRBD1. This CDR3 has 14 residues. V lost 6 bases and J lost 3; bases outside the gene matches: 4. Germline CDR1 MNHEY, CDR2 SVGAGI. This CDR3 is CASRRQGAYYGYTF. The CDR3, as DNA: TGTGCCAGCAGACGACAGGGGGCGTACTATGGCTACACCTTC.

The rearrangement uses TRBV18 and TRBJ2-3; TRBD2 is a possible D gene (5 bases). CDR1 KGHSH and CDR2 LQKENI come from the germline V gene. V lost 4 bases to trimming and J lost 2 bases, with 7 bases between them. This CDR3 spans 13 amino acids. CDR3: CASSRTYTDTQYF. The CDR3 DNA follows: TGTGCCAGCTCACGGACTTACACAGATACGCAGTATTTT.

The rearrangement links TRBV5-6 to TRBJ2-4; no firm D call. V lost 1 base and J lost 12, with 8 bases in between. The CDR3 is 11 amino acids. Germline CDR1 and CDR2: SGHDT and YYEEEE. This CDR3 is CASSLKTDQYF. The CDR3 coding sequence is TGTGCCAGCAGCTTGAAAACAGATCAGTACTTC.

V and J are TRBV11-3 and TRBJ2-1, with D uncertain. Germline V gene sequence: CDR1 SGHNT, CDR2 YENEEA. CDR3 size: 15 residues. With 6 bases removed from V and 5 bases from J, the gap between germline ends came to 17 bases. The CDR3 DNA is TGTGCCAGCAGTCCCCGAGGTCTCAGCGACAATGAGCAGTTCTTC. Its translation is CASSPRGLSDNEQFF.

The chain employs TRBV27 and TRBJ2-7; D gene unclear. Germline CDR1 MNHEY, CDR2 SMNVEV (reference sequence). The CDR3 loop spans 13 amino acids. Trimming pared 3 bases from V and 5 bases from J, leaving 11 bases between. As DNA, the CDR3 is TGTGCCAGCAGTTTGTTCGGGTCTAACGAGCAGTACTTC. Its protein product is CASSLFGSNEQYF.

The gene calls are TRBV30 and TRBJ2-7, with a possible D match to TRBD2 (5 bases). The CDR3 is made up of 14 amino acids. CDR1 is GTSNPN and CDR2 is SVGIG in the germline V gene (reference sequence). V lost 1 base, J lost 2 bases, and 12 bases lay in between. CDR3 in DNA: TGTGCCTGGAGTGGCGGGCTCGGGGCCTACGAGCAGTACTTC. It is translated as CAWSGGLGAYEQYF. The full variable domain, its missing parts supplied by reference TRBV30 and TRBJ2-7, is SQTIHQWPATLVQPVGSPLSLECTVEGTSNPNLYWYRQAAGRGLQLLFYSVGIGQISSEVPQNLSASRPQDRQFILSSKKLLLSDSGFYLCAWSGGLGAYEQYFGPGTRLTVT.